This T cell receptor (beta chain) was recorded in a study of human T cells and chemical hapten exposure. Study in general: Patch testing was performed with 0.01% DPC on the upper back, with reading at 6 days.

The sample holds many counts of this clonotype. Time point here: patch test 1, 2 weeks after DPC sensitization. Treatment: therapeutic diphenylcyclopropenone sensitization with weekly scalp DPC. Per germline, CDR1 MNHEY and CDR2 SVGEGT. The germline V and J ends were trimmed by 2 bases and 7 bases, with 11 bases remaining between them. This CDR3 has 13 residues. TCRdb recomputed calls from the RACE reads with MiXCR, one row per CDR3 protein. The sample records 370,000 or so distinct CDR3 sequences, 4% to 5.5% being singletons. The TCR sequence derives from a woman in her forties or fifties with alopecia areata. Some clones in this sample may be carry-over from other donors' samples. The chain recombines TRBV6-2 or TRBV6-3 with TRBJ1-1, with a tentative D call TRBD1 (5 bases). The sample in question was whole blood, obtained in connection with sensitization to the hapten diphenylcyclopropenone (DPC). DNA of the CDR3: TGTGCCAGCAGTTACCGGGGACGGGTTGAAGCTTTCTTT. Translated, it gives CASSYRGRVEAFF.